This TCR beta chain stems from a study of control samples from healthy donors and cancer patients. Some clones are missing from TCRdb's copy, which holds only in-frame ones; the method was immunoSEQ multiplex PCR. Among around 82,000 clones listed, approximately 87% were seen once. Deletions cut 4 bases from V and 3 bases from J, with 10 bases between. Germline V gene data show CDR1 as SGHNT and CDR2 as YYREEE (reference sequence). There are 13 residues in the CDR3. Specimen: blood. The clonotype originates from a man aged 50-60 years in good health. The rearrangement uses TRBV5-4 and TRBJ1-2; D might be TRBD1 (5 bases). Written as DNA, the CDR3 is TGTGCCAGCAGCCGCGACAGCTACTATGGCTACACCTTC. This encodes CASSRDSYYGYTF.